Below, 8 T cell receptor beta chains from the same sample are listed, as sequenced in a study of shared clonotypes between healthy human individuals. The data were produced by immunoSEQ multiplex PCR, yet TCRdb's version contains in-frame clones alone and is incomplete. This table has 850,000 to 1,200,000 clones, 75% appearing once. Material for sequencing was memory CD4+ T cells sorted from blood. Subset defined: CD45RA-negative fraction. The receptors shown here come from a man aged 18 to 29 in good health.

The count of this clone is one. The chain uses TRBV7-8 and TRBJ2-3; maybe TRBD1 (6 bases). Germline V lookup: CDR1 SGHVS, CDR2 FQNEAQ. Trimming removed 2 bases at V and 2 bases at J, with 14 bases between. The CDR3 is 16 residues long. CDR3: CASSLSQQGITDTQYF. CDR3 nucleotides: TGTGCCAGCAGCTTAAGCCAACAGGGAATCACAGATACGCAGTATTTT.

The chain couples TRBV7-9 to TRBJ2-2; D gene ambiguous. The CDR3 totals 15 residues. The germline V gene encodes CDR1 SEHNR and CDR2 FQNEAQ (reference sequence). Trimming shortened V by 1 base and J by 2 bases, and 8 bases separated the two germline ends. DNA for the CDR3: TGTGCCAGCAGCTTAGGCGGCACTAACACCGGGGAGCTGTTTTTT. Translating it yields CASSLGGTNTGELFF.

This chain joins TRBV5-1 and TRBJ1-5, with 8 bases that match TRBD1. This CDR3 contains 16 residues. The V gene end was trimmed by 0 bases and the J gene end by 7 bases; junction bases not matched to a gene: 9. Germline V gives CDR1 SGHRS, CDR2 YFSETQ. The CDR3 DNA sequence: TGCGCCAGCAGCTTGGGGCCCCAGGGGGCCGGACAGCCCCAGCATTTT. Translating it yields CASSLGPQGAGQPQHF.

This rearrangement joins TRBV18 to TRBJ1-2; the D gene is possibly TRBD1 (6 bases). Germline lookup yields CDR1 KGHSH and CDR2 LQKENI. This CDR3 is built from 13 residues. V lost 3 bases and J 6 bases, leaving 11 bases between the germline ends. The CDR3 region has the DNA TGTGCCAGCTCACCGGACAGTAAGAATGGCTACACCTTC. Amino acid sequence: CASSPDSKNGYTF. Together with reference TRBV18 and TRBJ1-2, the CDR3 gives the full variable domain: NAGVMQNPRHLVRRRGQEARLRCSPMKGHSHVYWYRQLPEEGLKFMVYLQKENIIDESGMPKERFSAEFPKEGPSILRIQQVVRGDSAAYFCASSPDSKNGYTFGSGTRLTVV.

The chain couples TRBV18 to TRBJ1-1; no reliable D call. The germline V gene has CDR1 KGHSH and CDR2 LQKENI. The CDR3 has 14 amino acids. V lost 1 base and J lost 1, with 7 bases in between. The CDR3 sequence is CASSPLSKNTEAFF. As DNA, the CDR3 is TGTGCCAGCTCACCACTAAGTAAGAACACTGAAGCTTTCTTT.

This chain uses TRBV27 with TRBJ2-7; 9 bases agree with TRBD1. Germline CDR1 MNHEY, CDR2 SMNVEV (reference sequence). The CDR3 is 13 residues long. The ends lost 5 bases at V and 6 bases at J; junction bases unmatched: 5. The CDR3 DNA reads as TGTGCCAGCAGTCCGGGGGACAGGGCCGAGCAGTACTTC. Translated: CASSPGDRAEQYF.

The gene calls are TRBV2 and TRBJ2-6; 7 bases are a match to TRBD2. The V gene's germline CDR1 is SNHLY and CDR2 FYNNEI. The CDR3 spans 16 residues. V dropped 2 bases and J dropped 1; count of bases not matched to a gene: 2. The CDR3 DNA follows: TGTGCCAGCAGTGAACGGGGAGGGTCTGGGGCCAACGTCCTGACTTTC. This encodes CASSERGGSGANVLTF.

The V and J genes are TRBV9 and TRBJ1-2; D is ambiguous. The CDR3 runs 14 residues. CDR1 is SGDLS and CDR2 is YYNGEE in the germline V gene. The V end was cut by 4 bases, the J end by 5 bases, with 15 bases between. The CDR3 nucleotides are TGTGCCAGCAGCCCTCGTGGTTCCGAGTATGGCTACACCTTC. Translation: CASSPRGSEYGYTF. Full variable domain (remainder filled in from reference TRBV9 and TRBJ1-2): DSGVTQTPKHLITATGQRVTLRCSPRSGDLSVYWYQQSLDQGLQFLIQYYNGEERAKGNILERFSAQQFPDLHSELNLSSLELGDSALYFCASSPRGSEYGYTFGSGTRLTVV.